This T cell receptor beta chain was documented in a study of naive and memory T cell subsets. This clonotype was picked up many times. Its antigen is unidentified. Germline V gene data show CDR1 as SQVTM and CDR2 as ANQGSEA. The CDR3 has 13 amino acids. The V end lost 2 bases, the J end lost 3 bases, and 8 bases lay between the germline ends. Both TRBC1 and TRBC2 were covered by a beta constant-region primer of two equimolar oligonucleotides. Ligated cDNA was amplified by four rounds of PCR with nested alpha and beta constant-region primers and SP2. Each CDR3 protein gets one entry after TCRdb re-called the UMI-ligation and nested PCR reads with MiXCR. The sample carries more than 120,000 distinct CDR3 sequences, approximately 20% recorded once. Findings and caveats of the study: Naive repertoires, especially CD8, held a few larger clonotypes, possibly memory cells re-expressing CD45RA. In CD4 and CD8 cells, diversity dropped from naive through EMRA. The power law exponent of TCR abundance differed between naive and memory cells.

Sequencing was done on a sample of naive CD8+ T cells from blood. This clonotype was obtained from a human donor in good health. The chain has TRBV29-1 and TRBJ1-5, with D possibly being TRBD1 (5 bases). In DNA, the CDR3 is TGCAGCGTTGAAATTGGGGCCAATCAGCCCCAGCATTTT. Translating it yields CSVEIGANQPQHF.